The present TCR beta chain was sequenced within a study of regulatory T cells. Germline-derived CDR1 and CDR2 are SEHNR and FQNEAQ (reference sequence). V lost 2 bases to trimming and J lost 6 bases, with 8 bases between them. The CDR3 sequence is 13 residues long. A couple of CD3G-deficient patients had more severe autoimmunity; all had some. A note on this clone: Its antigen remains unknown.

Primers: 52 TRBV forward and 13 TRBJ reverse. Assay used: immunoSEQ multiplex PCR; TCRdb lists only in-frame clones, some missing. The table includes 3,000 to 5,000 clones, around 90% detected once. Study outcomes and limitations: Compared with autologous conventional CD4+ cells and control regulatory cells, CD3G-deficient regulatory T cells showed reduced diversity.

The specimen was CD4+ Tregs sorted from blood. This receptor was taken from a child younger than 10 with CD3G deficiency. The chain couples TRBV7-9 to TRBJ2-1; TRBD2 might be the D (5 bases). The CDR3 here is CASSLLASNEQFF. The DNA for the CDR3 is TGTGCCAGCAGCTTACTAGCAAGCAATGAGCAGTTCTTC. Using reference TRBV7-9 and TRBJ2-1 for the parts outside the CDR3, the full variable domain is DTGVSQNPRHKITKRGQNVTFRCDPISEHNRLYWYRQTLGQGPEFLTYFQNEAQLEKSRLLSDRFSAERPKGSFSTLEIQRTEQGDSAMYLCASSLLASNEQFFGPGTRLTVL.